Listed here are 22 T cell receptor beta chains from one sample, sequenced in a study of blood T cell repertoires in COVID-19 (dated by TCRdb to the early 2020s). Library preparation employed the immunoSEQ multiplex PCR assay. Here the immuneACCESS table is served through TCRdb, limited to in-frame sequences with V and J called. Missing clones are a known gap in these copies; in checked studies unresolved V genes cover under half, and the rest lacks a known reason. Counted in this sample were roughly 140,000 clones; about four fifths of them appeared once. The leading ten clones occupy approximately 6.6% of the sample. What was sequenced was peripheral blood. The receptor source for this set is a human donor in a cohort sampled during active COVID-19.

This rearrangement joins TRBV10-2 to TRBJ1-5; TRBD1 matches at 7 bases. This CDR3 spans 15 amino acids. Trimming removed 8 bases from V and 1 base from J; junction bases left unmatched: 8. The germline gives CDR1 WSHSY, CDR2 SAAADI. The CDR3 is CASGGGRGSNQPQHF. CDR3 sequence (DNA): TGCGCCAGCGGAGGGGGCAGGGGGAGCAATCAGCCCCAGCATTTT.

The chain has TRBV4-1 and TRBJ2-7; TRBD1 agrees at 7 bases. The CDR3 has 14 residues. The V gene end was trimmed by 2 bases and the J gene end by 1 base; junction bases not matched to a gene: 2. CDR1 and CDR2 from the germline V gene are MGHRA and YSYEKL. The CDR3 nucleotides read TGCGCCAGCAGCCAAATGGGACAGTCCTACGAGCAGTACTTC. It encodes CASSQMGQSYEQYF.

The genes are TRBV18 and TRBJ1-2; 7 nucleotides line up with TRBD1. The CDR3 contains 14 residues. The V segment lost 6 bases and the J segment 2 bases; nucleotides outside the gene matches: 6. The germline CDR1 and CDR2 sequences are KGHSH and LQKENI. The CDR3 region is CASSVDRENYGYTF. In DNA, the CDR3 is TGTGCCAGCTCGGTCGACAGGGAGAACTATGGCTACACCTTC. Full variable domain (rest looked up from reference TRBV18 and TRBJ1-2): NAGVMQNPRHLVRRRGQEARLRCSPMKGHSHVYWYRQLPEEGLKFMVYLQKENIIDESGMPKERFSAEFPKEGPSILRIQQVVRGDSAAYFCASSVDRENYGYTFGSGTRLTVV.

This clone appeared a single time. The V gene is TRBV29-1, the J gene TRBJ1-3; unclear D gene. CDR3 size: 13 residues. V lost 4 bases and J lost 4, with 11 bases in between. Germline-derived CDR1 and CDR2 are SQVTM and ANQGSEA. The CDR3 bases are TGCAGCGTTGGCCCCGGCGGGGGAAACACCATATATTTT. This encodes CSVGPGGGNTIYF.

This clone was seen a single time. This sequence joins TRBV5-5 and TRBJ1-1; D remains unclear. CDR1 and CDR2 from the germline V gene are SGHKS and YYEKEE (reference sequence). The CDR3 is 15 residues long. V dropped 3 bases and J dropped 4 bases, with 16 bases sitting between them. This CDR3 is CASSWEVWAITEAFF. In nucleotides, the CDR3 is TGTGCCAGCAGCTGGGAGGTCTGGGCGATCACTGAAGCTTTCTTT.

The chain employs TRBV29-1 and TRBJ2-5; D may be TRBD2 (6 bases). This CDR3 contains 12 residues. V lost 0 bases and J lost 5, with 7 bases in between. Germline V gives CDR1 SQVTM, CDR2 ANQGSEA. The CDR3 coding sequence is TGCAGCGTTGAAGATGGAGGGGAGACCCAGTACTTC. The encoded protein is CSVEDGGETQYF.

The V call is TRBV15, the J call TRBJ2-3; 7 bases align to TRBD2. Trimming took 2 bases from V and 0 from J; bases not matched to a gene: 5. Germline CDR1 and CDR2: LNHNV and YYDKDF (reference sequence). The CDR3 is made up of 16 amino acids. DNA for the CDR3: TGTGCCACCAGCAGATCTGCACTAGCGAGCACAGATACGCAGTATTTT. Amino acid sequence: CATSRSALASTDTQYF. The full variable domain, its missing parts supplied by reference TRBV15 and TRBJ2-3, is DAMVIQNPRYQVTQFGKPVTLSCSQTLNHNVMYWYQQKSSQAPKLLFHYYDKDFNNEADTPDNFQSRRPNTSFCFLDIRSPGLGDTAMYLCATSRSALASTDTQYFGPGTRLTVL.

This chain links TRBV18 with TRBJ2-5, with TRBD1 matching 8 bases. This CDR3 has 13 amino acids. Germline V gene sequence: CDR1 KGHSH, CDR2 LQKENI. Losses at the gene ends were 6 bases for V and 5 bases for J; bases not matched to a gene: 5. In DNA form, the CDR3 reads TGTGCCAGCTCTCCTACAGGGGGTGAGACCCAGTACTTC. It codes for CASSPTGGETQYF.

The rearrangement uses TRBV6-2 or TRBV6-3 and TRBJ2-3, with 7 bases identical to TRBD2. The CDR3 loop spans 18 amino acids. The V and J ends lost 2 bases and 6 bases, in that order; junction bases with no gene match: 17. Germline CDR1 is MNHEY and CDR2 is SVGEGT. The CDR3 nucleotides read TGTGCCAGCAGTTACAGGGCCCTAGCGGCCCGCAGCAGGGATACGCAGTATTTT. This gives the protein CASSYRALAARSRDTQYF.

This clone was counted between two and nine times. V usage is TRBV20-1 and J usage is TRBJ2-7; TRBD2 matches at 9 bases. CDR1 DFQATT and CDR2 SNEGSKA come from the germline V gene (reference sequence). V was pared by 3 bases and J by 0 bases, with 3 bases of the junction left unmatched. CDR3 length equals 14 residues. CDR3 in DNA: TGCAGTGCTAGTGGTAGCGGGAGCTCCTACGAGCAGTACTTC. This gives the protein CSASGSGSSYEQYF.

The chain employs TRBV2 and TRBJ2-2; 7 positions match TRBD1. With V trimmed by 4 bases and J by 9 bases, 8 bases remained unmatched. This CDR3 region has 14 residues. CDR1 is SNHLY, CDR2 FYNNEI, per germline. CDR3 loop: CASSAGQPSRELFF. The CDR3 nucleotides read TGTGCCAGCAGTGCGGGACAGCCGTCCAGGGAGCTGTTTTTT.

The rearrangement links TRBV6-4 to TRBJ1-1, with D hard to call. Germline CDR1 MRHNA, CDR2 SNTAGT. Trimming stripped 4 bases from V and 0 bases from J, with 12 bases between. This CDR3 contains 15 residues. In DNA, the CDR3 is TGTGCCAGCAGTGGCATTGGCACCCTGAACACTGAAGCTTTCTTT. Protein: CASSGIGTLNTEAFF.

This chain uses TRBV7-8 with TRBJ2-4; D might be TRBD2 (6 bases). V was cut by 1 base and J by 0 bases, with 19 bases left in between. Germline V lookup: CDR1 SGHVS, CDR2 FQNEAQ. This CDR3 is 19 amino acids long. This CDR3 reads CASSLVGSGLNLAKNIQYF. DNA for the CDR3: TGTGCCAGCAGCTTAGTTGGTAGCGGATTGAACTTAGCCAAAAACATTCAGTACTTC.

This clone came up a few times. As DNA, the CDR3 is TGTGCCAGCAGCTTTCGTCTGGAGGACCAGCCCCAGCATTTT. It encodes CASSFRLEDQPQHF. This rearrangement joins TRBV7-8 to TRBJ1-5; the D is unclear. Germline V gene lookup returns CDR1 SGHVS and CDR2 FQNEAQ. The CDR3 consists of 14 residues. Trimming shortened V by 3 bases and J by 7 bases, and 13 bases separated the two germline ends. Full variable domain (rest looked up from reference TRBV7-8 and TRBJ1-5): GAGVSQSPRYKVAKRGQDVALRCDPISGHVSLFWYQQALGQGPEFLTYFQNEAQLDKSGLPSDRFFAERPEGSVSTLKIQRTQQEDSAVYLCASSFRLEDQPQHFGDGTRLSIL.

The CDR3 nucleotides read TGCGCCAGCAGCCTCCAAGGGGGAGAGACCGGGGAGCTGTTTTTT. It codes for CASSLQGGETGELFF. V and J are TRBV5-1 and TRBJ2-2; perhaps TRBD1 as D (6 bases). The ends were cut back, 4 bases at V and 5 bases at J, with 15 bases in the middle. The CDR3 spans 15 residues. From germline, CDR1 is SGHRS and CDR2 YFSETQ.

The count of this clone is one. This sequence joins TRBV3-1 (or the pseudogene TRBV3-2) and TRBJ2-5; tentative D call: TRBD2 (5 bases). The CDR3 is 13 residues long. Germline V gene sequence: CDR1 LGHDT, CDR2 YNNKEL (reference sequence). V lost 6 bases and J 3 bases, leaving 11 bases between the germline ends. The CDR3 coding sequence is TGTGCCAGCAGGGTTCGGGGAGAAGAGACCCAGTACTTC. It encodes CASRVRGEETQYF.

The chain couples TRBV2 to TRBJ1-6; a possible D gene is TRBD1 (6 bases). V lost 4 bases, J lost 10 bases, and 14 bases lay in between. This CDR3 region has 14 residues. Looked up from germline, CDR1 is SNHLY and CDR2 is FYNNEI. The DNA of the CDR3 is TGTGCCAGCAGTGTAGAAGGGGGTCGGTCACCCCTCCACTTT. Translated, it gives CASSVEGGRSPLHF. The complete variable domain, with remaining parts taken from reference TRBV2 and TRBJ1-6, reads EPEVTQTPSHQVTQMGQEVILRCVPISNHLYFYWYRQILGQKVEFLVSFYNNEISEKSEIFDDQFSVERPDGSNFTLKIRSTKLEDSAMYFCASSVEGGRSPLHFGNGTRLTVT.

The genes are TRBV5-1 and TRBJ2-5, with 10 bases aligning to TRBD2. The CDR3 covers 14 residues. Unmatched junction bases numbered 9, after V lost 8 bases and J lost 5 bases. CDR1 and CDR2 (germline): SGHRS, YFSETQ. The CDR3, as DNA: TGCGCCAGTAAGCGGGGGGGCTTCGAGGAGACCCAGTACTTC. Residues: CASKRGGFEETQYF.

V is TRBV5-5 and J is TRBJ2-7; a weak D match, TRBD1 (6 bases). V was trimmed by 0 bases and J by 2 bases, leaving 15 bases between them. The CDR3 is 16 residues long. The germline CDR1 and CDR2 sequences are SGHKS and YYEKEE (reference sequence). As DNA, the CDR3 is TGTGCCAGCAGCTTGGCGGGTGGGGGCCCAACCTACGAGCAGTACTTC. This translates into CASSLAGGGPTYEQYF.

The CDR3 is CASSTRTLAGEQYF. CDR3 DNA sequence: TGTGCCAGCAGCACTCGGACCCTGGCGGGCGAGCAGTACTTC. The rearrangement links TRBV7-6 to TRBJ2-7; a weak D match, TRBD2 (5 bases). CDR3 length: 14 amino acids. Trimming stripped 5 bases from V and 6 bases from J, with 17 bases between. Germline values: CDR1 SGHVS, CDR2 FNYEAQ.

This clone occurred a few times. Distinct nucleotide sequences in the sample also encode this CDR3. V and J are TRBV27 and TRBJ1-1, with D possibly being TRBD1 (5 bases). V was pared by 2 bases and J by 3 bases, with 7 bases between. Germline V gene sequence: CDR1 MNHEY, CDR2 SMNVEV (reference sequence). The CDR3 is made up of 13 amino acids. CDR3 residues: CASSLLRDTEAFF. CDR3 bases: TGTGCCAGCAGTTTACTCAGGGACACTGAAGCTTTCTTT.

The V call is TRBV30, the J call TRBJ1-2; a possible D gene is TRBD1 (5 bases). Germline V gene data show CDR1 as GTSNPN and CDR2 as SVGIG (reference sequence). V lost 4 bases and J 6 bases, leaving 21 bases between the germline ends. The CDR3 consists of 15 residues. The CDR3 sequence: CAWTGRQGSTHGYTF. DNA for the CDR3: TGTGCCTGGACCGGTCGGCAGGGCTCGACTCATGGCTACACCTTC. The entire variable domain, with the rest obtained from reference TRBV30 and TRBJ1-2, is as follows: SQTIHQWPATLVQPVGSPLSLECTVEGTSNPNLYWYRQAAGRGLQLLFYSVGIGQISSEVPQNLSASRPQDRQFILSSKKLLLSDSGFYLCAWTGRQGSTHGYTFGSGTRLTVV.